This T cell receptor (beta chain) was observed in a study of blood T cell repertoires in COVID-19. About the research overall: The study drew acute and convalescent COVID-19 samples from the United States, Italy and Spain.

Trimming cost V 6 bases and J 1 base, with 6 bases left between them. The CDR3 has 12 residues. Germline CDR1 and CDR2: LGHNT and FRNRAP. In the source study's methods: For nucleated cells, counts were estimated from reference gene primer amplification. TCRdb's copy holds only in-frame clones and misses some; the assay was immunoSEQ multiplex PCR. The V and J calls and clone size were taken over from that table, and D and trimming were inferred from the DNA. The sample lists 45,000 to 65,000 clones, approximately 84% seen once, with about 3.2% in the top ten. The clonotype was recovered from a man aged 60-69 years with acute or convalescent COVID-19. The sample was peripheral blood. The chain links TRBV12-5 to TRBJ1-1, with D uncertain. The chain's CDR3 is CASGQENTEAFF. The CDR3 coding sequence is TGTGCTAGTGGGCAGGAGAACACTGAAGCTTTCTTT.